This is a list of T cell receptor beta chains from one sample in a study of T-cell memory formation after mild COVID-19. TCRdb redid the calling of the 5' RACE reads with MiXCR, one entry per CDR3 protein. The sample lists 450,000 or so distinct CDR3 sequences; approximately 25% were seen once. Sequenced material: PBMCs or a T cell subset sorted from them (not recorded which). The origin of the receptors is an adult woman who had mild COVID-19 (a few samples of this study predate the infection). Cell type and time point are not known. CDR3s leave out the opening cysteine and the closing phenylalanine or tryptophan. D genes are given only for firm matches.

cdr3_aa: ASSFPPRGPFYEQY
d_call: .
v_call: TRBV7-9
j_call: TRBJ2-7

cdr3_aa: ASSELGPEAF
d_call: .
v_call: TRBV6-1
j_call: TRBJ1-1

cdr3_aa: ASRLPGQSHGYT
d_call: TRBD1
v_call: TRBV6-1
j_call: TRBJ1-2

cdr3_aa: AWNAGARAGELF
d_call: .
v_call: TRBV30
j_call: TRBJ2-2

cdr3_aa: ASSLGRAQETQY
d_call: .
v_call: TRBV5-1
j_call: TRBJ2-5

cdr3_aa: ASRGLRGGISTDTQY
d_call: .
v_call: TRBV6-1
j_call: TRBJ2-3

cdr3_aa: ASSPGARANEKLF
d_call: .
v_call: TRBV27
j_call: TRBJ1-4

cdr3_aa: ASSQVRGYEQF
d_call: .
v_call: TRBV14
j_call: TRBJ2-1

cdr3_aa: ASSPGTSGGASTDTQY
d_call: TRBD2
v_call: TRBV7-8
j_call: TRBJ2-3

cdr3_aa: ASSLPGNTIY
d_call: .
v_call: TRBV5-6
j_call: TRBJ1-3

cdr3_aa: ASRGLAGVGAGELF
d_call: TRBD2
v_call: TRBV6-6
j_call: TRBJ2-2

cdr3_aa: ASRNGTADVYT
d_call: TRBD1
v_call: TRBV5-1
j_call: TRBJ1-2

cdr3_aa: ATMEEWGGELF
d_call: .
v_call: TRBV24-1
j_call: TRBJ2-2

cdr3_aa: ATSDNSNQPQH
d_call: .
v_call: TRBV24-1
j_call: TRBJ1-5

cdr3_aa: ASSLVADLRSYEQY
d_call: .
v_call: TRBV27
j_call: TRBJ2-7

cdr3_aa: ASSATPDGTAGYT
d_call: .
v_call: TRBV19
j_call: TRBJ1-2

cdr3_aa: ASARSGDTQPQH
d_call: .
v_call: TRBV12-3/TRBV12-4
j_call: TRBJ1-5

cdr3_aa: ASSVGQGYFGYT
d_call: TRBD1
v_call: TRBV27
j_call: TRBJ1-2

cdr3_aa: ASSPTGLDYGYT
d_call: .
v_call: TRBV7-3
j_call: TRBJ1-2

cdr3_aa: SVEEFATGGRYQETQY
d_call: TRBD1
v_call: TRBV29-1
j_call: TRBJ2-5

cdr3_aa: ASSFSGGGNQPQH
d_call: .
v_call: TRBV7-8
j_call: TRBJ1-5

cdr3_aa: ASTLEGASTDTQY
d_call: .
v_call: TRBV12-3/TRBV12-4
j_call: TRBJ2-3

cdr3_aa: ASSAGGPSYGYT
d_call: TRBD1
v_call: TRBV2
j_call: TRBJ1-2

cdr3_aa: ASSRDRQPEAF
d_call: .
v_call: TRBV6-6
j_call: TRBJ1-1

cdr3_aa: ASSSGTGGNTEAF
d_call: TRBD1
v_call: TRBV5-1
j_call: TRBJ1-1

cdr3_aa: ASSLVDRVGHGYT
d_call: TRBD1
v_call: TRBV11-2
j_call: TRBJ1-2

cdr3_aa: ASSLTRGRMVEQF
d_call: TRBD2
v_call: TRBV5-6
j_call: TRBJ2-1

cdr3_aa: ASSPTGNEQF
d_call: .
v_call: TRBV18
j_call: TRBJ2-1

cdr3_aa: ASGTDRAGEQF
d_call: .
v_call: TRBV6-2/TRBV6-3
j_call: TRBJ2-1

cdr3_aa: AWSVWDPAYEQY
d_call: .
v_call: TRBV30
j_call: TRBJ2-7

cdr3_aa: ASSVGQGLETQY
d_call: .
v_call: TRBV5-1
j_call: TRBJ2-5

cdr3_aa: ASSIDGPSTDTQY
d_call: .
v_call: TRBV19
j_call: TRBJ2-3

cdr3_aa: ASSFRTSGGAGAEQF
d_call: TRBD2
v_call: TRBV7-2
j_call: TRBJ2-1

cdr3_aa: ASSPTGAATYEQY
d_call: .
v_call: TRBV9
j_call: TRBJ2-7

cdr3_aa: ATSDYSGGRTDTQY
d_call: TRBD2
v_call: TRBV24-1
j_call: TRBJ2-3

cdr3_aa: ASSLALQGTYEQY
d_call: .
v_call: TRBV7-9
j_call: TRBJ2-7

cdr3_aa: ASSPGLREQY
d_call: .
v_call: TRBV28
j_call: TRBJ2-7

cdr3_aa: ASSLSGNSPLH
d_call: .
v_call: TRBV28
j_call: TRBJ1-6

cdr3_aa: ASSLRFGDTGYT
d_call: .
v_call: TRBV5-1
j_call: TRBJ1-2

cdr3_aa: ASSQERAGTQY
d_call: .
v_call: TRBV4-3
j_call: TRBJ2-5

cdr3_aa: GQGSSGNTIY
d_call: TRBD1
v_call: TRBV30
j_call: TRBJ1-3

cdr3_aa: ASSPLGRGQYNEQF
d_call: TRBD1
v_call: TRBV12-3/TRBV12-4
j_call: TRBJ2-1

cdr3_aa: ASSQDLAGDTGELF
d_call: .
v_call: TRBV3-2
j_call: TRBJ2-2

cdr3_aa: ASSTRDVHSYEQY
d_call: .
v_call: TRBV6-5
j_call: TRBJ2-7

cdr3_aa: ASSLATRGGNQPQH
d_call: .
v_call: TRBV7-8
j_call: TRBJ1-5

cdr3_aa: ASSRTSQGVYGYT
d_call: TRBD1
v_call: TRBV7-8
j_call: TRBJ1-2

cdr3_aa: ASSQDRLTEAF
d_call: .
v_call: TRBV4-1
j_call: TRBJ1-1

cdr3_aa: ASSVGGTNQPQH
d_call: .
v_call: TRBV9
j_call: TRBJ1-5

cdr3_aa: ATSSSYNEQF
d_call: .
v_call: TRBV18
j_call: TRBJ2-1

cdr3_aa: ASSVGGGGVYNEQF
d_call: .
v_call: TRBV9
j_call: TRBJ2-1

cdr3_aa: ASSENTPVYGYT
d_call: .
v_call: TRBV6-1
j_call: TRBJ1-2

cdr3_aa: ASSFQTGSGTEAF
d_call: .
v_call: TRBV7-9
j_call: TRBJ1-1

cdr3_aa: ASTQGSGAEAF
d_call: .
v_call: TRBV12-3/TRBV12-4
j_call: TRBJ1-1

cdr3_aa: ASSRTGAPNTGELF
d_call: TRBD1
v_call: TRBV7-3
j_call: TRBJ2-2

cdr3_aa: ASSPRRGKNIQY
d_call: .
v_call: TRBV18
j_call: TRBJ2-4